Below, 25 T cell receptor beta chains from the same sample are listed, as sequenced in a study of radiotherapy plus CTLA-4 blockade in lung cancer. Repertoires were generated with immunoSEQ multiplex PCR, while TCRdb's copy carries only in-frame clones and drops some. In the table there are about 110,000 clones, around 85% of which are singletons. The input for sequencing was peripheral blood, taken from a patient treated with radiotherapy plus ipilimumab. All receptors come from a human donor with non-small cell lung cancer that progressed on radiotherapy plus ipilimumab. Some clones in this sample may be carry-over from other donors' samples.

The chain recombines TRBV7-9 with TRBJ2-3; D is unclear. V shed 1 base and J shed 4 bases, with 6 bases lying between them. The germline V gene has CDR1 SEHNR and CDR2 FQNEAQ (reference sequence). The CDR3 runs 13 residues. The CDR3 DNA reads as TGTGCCAGCAGCTTAGGGGTCCCAGATACGCAGTATTTT. This codes for CASSLGVPDTQYF.

This chain links TRBV7-2 with TRBJ2-1; no definite D call. V was trimmed by 5 bases and J by 2 bases, leaving 4 bases between them. Germline V gene lookup returns CDR1 SGHTA and CDR2 FQGNSA. The CDR3 sequence is 12 residues long. The CDR3 loop is CASSTTYNEQFF. In DNA form, the CDR3 reads TGTGCCAGCAGCACCACCTACAATGAGCAGTTCTTC.

A remark on this clone: The sample has other DNA sequences that encode this CDR3 too. V is TRBV7-3 and J is TRBJ1-1, with D uncertain. Per the germline V gene, CDR1 is SGHTA and CDR2 is FQGTGA. This CDR3 is built from 13 residues. Trimming stripped 5 bases from V and 1 base from J, with 8 bases between. The CDR3 nucleotides are TGTGCCAGCAGCCCACGGACGAACACTGAAGCTTTCTTT. Translation: CASSPRTNTEAFF.

This chain links TRBV2 with TRBJ1-1, with D maybe TRBD1 (5 bases). The V and J ends lost 0 bases and 1 base respectively, with 12 bases between them. Germline V gene data show CDR1 as SNHLY and CDR2 as FYNNEI. The CDR3 covers 16 residues. Here the CDR3 DNA reads TGTGCCAGCAGTGAAGCGCGCCAGGGAACGAACACTGAAGCTTTCTTT. This translates into CASSEARQGTNTEAFF.

The J gene is TRBJ2-7, the V gene TRBV18; 9 bases align to TRBD1. Germline CDR1 is KGHSH and CDR2 is LQKENI. The CDR3 sequence is 18 residues long. Trimming removed 3 bases from V and 3 bases from J; junction bases left unmatched: 15. CDR3 coding DNA: TGTGCCAGCTCACCCGGTCCCGGGACAGGGTTTGGAGGCTACGAGCAGTACTTC. Its translation is CASSPGPGTGFGGYEQYF.

The chain has TRBV2 and TRBJ1-6, with 8 positions matching TRBD1. Germline V lookup: CDR1 SNHLY, CDR2 FYNNEI. CDR3 length equals 14 residues. The J segment lost 6 bases and the V segment lost 5 bases, leaving 3 bases of the junction unmatched. CDR3 in amino acids: CASSRDRFNSPLHF. The CDR3 DNA reads as TGTGCCAGCAGTAGGGACAGGTTTAATTCACCCCTCCACTTT.

The chain has TRBV5-1 and TRBJ2-3; D possibly corresponds to TRBD1 (5 bases). Trimming cost V 4 bases and J 3 bases, with 15 bases left between them. Germline loops: CDR1 SGHRS, CDR2 YFSETQ. The CDR3 length is 15 residues. The CDR3 spells CASSSRSGNTDTQYF. As DNA, the CDR3 is TGCGCCAGCAGCAGCCGATCAGGGAATACAGATACGCAGTATTTT. Looking up the rest from reference TRBV5-1 and TRBJ2-3 gives the full variable domain: KAGVTQTPRYLIKTRGQQVTLSCSPISGHRSVSWYQQTPGQGLQFLFEYFSETQRNKGNFPGRFSGRQFSNSRSEMNVSTLELGDSALYLCASSSRSGNTDTQYFGPGTRLTVL.

CDR3 protein: CASSGAQETQYF. CDR3 DNA: TGTGCCAGCAGTGGCGCCCAAGAGACCCAGTACTTC. The gene calls are TRBV6-4 and TRBJ2-5; D call uncertain. The length of the CDR3 is 12 residues. Trimming shortened V by 4 bases and J by 1 base, and 4 bases separated the two germline ends. CDR1 is MRHNA and CDR2 is SNTAGT in the germline V gene.

This clone was counted a few times. This chain links TRBV10-2 with TRBJ1-2; D unresolved. Trimming cost V 0 bases and J 6 bases, with 11 bases left between them. This CDR3 is 14 amino acids long. Germline CDR1 is WSHSY and CDR2 is SAAADI. CDR3 nucleotides: TGCGCCAGCAGTGAGTCGGGAGGGTTGAATGGCTACACCTTC. Translation gives CASSESGGLNGYTF.

As for this clone: Mismatch with germline at one junction end may stem from a read error. The rearrangement uses TRBV7-2 and TRBJ1-6; no clear D. Germline assignment: CDR1 SGHTA and CDR2 FQGNSA. The CDR3 loop spans 13 amino acids. The CDR3 region is CASSLNEDGLCLF. CDR3 nucleotide sequence: TGTGCCAGCAGCTTAAATGAGGACGGCTTGTGCCTCTTT.

The rearrangement joins TRBV4-1 to TRBJ1-5; 10 positions agree with TRBD1. From germline, CDR1 is MGHRA and CDR2 YSYEKL. J lost 4 bases, V lost 1 base, and 4 bases had no gene match. CDR3 length equals 16 residues. CDR3 bases: TGCGCCAGCAGCCAAGGGCCGGGACAGGGGAATCAGCCCCAGCATTTT. It is translated as CASSQGPGQGNQPQHF.

The CDR3 here is CASSPDAEAFF. As DNA, the CDR3 is TGTGCCAGCAGCCCTGACGCCGAAGCTTTCTTT. The rearrangement joins TRBV7-2 to TRBJ1-1; no reliable D call. Trimming pared 5 bases from V and 8 bases from J, leaving 9 bases between. The CDR3 has 11 residues. The germline V gene has CDR1 SGHTA and CDR2 FQGNSA.

The J gene is TRBJ2-7, the V gene TRBV5-4; perhaps TRBD1 as D (6 bases). Per the germline V gene, CDR1 is SGHNT and CDR2 is YYREEE (reference sequence). V was pared by 0 bases and J by 3 bases, with 13 bases between. CDR3 length: 15 amino acids. The CDR3 here is CASSLEQGDYYEQYF. The DNA of the CDR3 is TGTGCCAGCAGCTTGGAACAGGGCGATTACTACGAGCAGTACTTC.

This clone was counted a few times. The chain joins TRBV10-1 to TRBJ1-6; D remains unclear. The CDR3 is 17 residues long. Germline V gene lookup returns CDR1 WNHNN and CDR2 SYGVQD (reference sequence). V lost 7 bases to trimming and J lost 0 bases, with 16 bases between them. DNA for the CDR3: TGCGCCAGCACCGGTCGCCGGTTCAGCTCCTATAATTCACCCCTCCACTTT. It is translated as CASTGRRFSSYNSPLHF.

This sequence joins TRBV6-1 and TRBJ1-3; D gene uncertain. V was shortened by 8 bases and J by 2 bases, with 13 bases between the two germline ends. Germline CDR1 is MNHNS and CDR2 is SASEGT. The CDR3 consists of 14 residues. The CDR3 DNA sequence: TGTGCCAGCGGGCGTGGGGTACCTGGAAACACCATATATTTT. It specifies CASGRGVPGNTIYF.

On this clone: The sample holds other DNA sequences that translate to the same CDR3. The chain links TRBV29-1 to TRBJ2-3; D remains unclear. Germline-derived CDR1 and CDR2 are SQVTM and ANQGSEA. The ends were cut back, 0 bases at V and 6 bases at J, with 19 bases in the middle. The CDR3 is 16 residues long. The CDR3: CSVEDLWAAVTDTQYF. CDR3 coding DNA: TGCAGCGTTGAAGATCTCTGGGCGGCCGTCACGGATACGCAGTATTTT.

The rearrangement links TRBV6-5 to TRBJ1-4, with D possibly TRBD1 on 5 matching bases. Germline loops: CDR1 MNHEY, CDR2 SVGAGI. The V end lost 0 bases, the J end lost 11 bases, and 16 bases lay between the germline ends. This CDR3 has 15 amino acids. The CDR3 DNA reads as TGTGCCAGCAGTTACTCATCCTTAGGGAGGGGCAAACTGTTTTTT. As protein: CASSYSSLGRGKLFF.

This rearrangement joins TRBV7-6 to TRBJ2-2, with 7 bases matching TRBD1. The CDR3 covers 16 residues. The V gene end was trimmed by 0 bases and the J gene end by 4 bases; junction bases not matched to a gene: 5. CDR1 and CDR2 from the germline V gene are SGHVS and FNYEAQ. CDR3: CASSLAQGESTGELFF. CDR3 DNA sequence: TGTGCCAGCAGCTTAGCGCAGGGGGAGAGCACCGGGGAGCTGTTTTTT.

In its sample, this clone was seen a few times. This sequence joins TRBV10-1 and TRBJ1-5, with TRBD1 identical over 7 bases. This CDR3 has 15 amino acids. Losses at the gene ends were 6 bases for V and 2 bases for J; bases not matched to a gene: 7. The germline gives CDR1 WNHNN, CDR2 SYGVQD (reference sequence). As DNA, the CDR3 is TGCGCCAGCAGGGAACAGGGGAAGGGCAATCAGCCCCAGCATTTT. Its translation is CASREQGKGNQPQHF.

The rearrangement links TRBV18 to TRBJ1-4; D is ambiguous. This CDR3 has 14 residues. V was pared by 3 bases and J by 3 bases, with 8 bases between. Germline values: CDR1 KGHSH, CDR2 LQKENI. Here the CDR3 DNA reads TGTGCCAGCTCACCCCGGGGTGCTAATGAAAAACTGTTTTTT. Its translation: CASSPRGANEKLFF. The variable domain in full, with the rest retrieved from reference TRBV18 and TRBJ1-4, is NAGVMQNPRHLVRRRGQEARLRCSPMKGHSHVYWYRQLPEEGLKFMVYLQKENIIDESGMPKERFSAEFPKEGPSILRIQQVVRGDSAAYFCASSPRGANEKLFFGSGTQLSVL.

In this sample, this clone turned up once. The chain couples TRBV19 to TRBJ2-5; D perhaps matches TRBD1 (5 bases). Germline V lookup: CDR1 LNHDA, CDR2 SQIVND (reference sequence). V was clipped by 0 bases and J by 8 bases, with 19 bases between them. The CDR3 has 16 residues. This CDR3 is CASSIDLKTALGTQYF. For the CDR3, the DNA is TGTGCCAGTAGTATAGATCTAAAGACAGCTCTCGGAACCCAGTACTTC.

V is TRBV7-3 and J is TRBJ2-3; TRBD2 might be the D (5 bases). V lost 5 bases, J lost 8 bases, and 11 bases lay in between. The CDR3 loop spans 12 amino acids. Germline CDR1 and CDR2: SGHTA and FQGTGA. The CDR3 DNA is TGTGCCAGCAGCGATAACCTAGCTACGCAGTATTTT. This codes for CASSDNLATQYF.

This chain joins TRBV10-2 and TRBJ2-6, with a tentative D call TRBD2 (5 bases). The germline V gene has CDR1 WSHSY and CDR2 SAAADI. The CDR3 contains 17 residues. Trimming cost V 2 bases and J 1 base, with 12 bases left between them. CDR3 coding DNA: TGCGCCAGCAGTGAGAGAGGGATCAGATCTGGGGCCAACGTCCTGACTTTC. Translating gives CASSERGIRSGANVLTF.

V gene TRBV10-3 combines with J gene TRBJ2-7, with 11 bases lining up with TRBD2. CDR3 size: 17 residues. The J segment lost 1 base and the V segment lost 0 bases, leaving 5 bases of the junction unmatched. Per the germline V gene, CDR1 is ENHRY and CDR2 is SYGVKD. CDR3 region: CAISESGRLAGSYEQYF. As DNA, the CDR3 is TGTGCCATCAGTGAGTCGGGGAGACTAGCGGGGTCCTACGAGCAGTACTTC.

The chain recombines TRBV29-1 with TRBJ1-4; D possibly corresponds to TRBD1 (5 bases). Trimming stripped 4 bases from V and 7 bases from J, with 16 bases between. This CDR3 has 14 amino acids. CDR1 SQVTM and CDR2 ANQGSEA come from the germline V gene. In DNA form, the CDR3 reads TGCAGCGTTGCGGGTGGGGGGTACGGTGAAAAACTGTTTTTT. This encodes CSVAGGGYGEKLFF.